What follows describes a single T cell receptor beta chain. The data were taken from a study of CD8 T cells in ankylosing spondylitis. TCRdb fed the 5' RACE reads into MiXCR, producing one record per CDR3 protein. The sample carries 200,000 to 250,000 distinct CDR3 sequences, around a quarter recorded once. The CDR3 extends over 14 amino acids. J was trimmed by 6 bases and V by 3 bases; bases with no gene match: 4. The germline CDR1 and CDR2 sequences are ENHRY and SYGVKD. The J gene is TRBJ2-1, the V gene TRBV10-3; TRBD2 agrees at 8 bases. The receptor comes from a male donor with ankylosing spondylitis or in good health (not recorded which). Sequencing was carried out using blood, either unsorted or a sorted T cell fraction (not recorded which). The chain's CDR3 is CAISDPGTSNEQFF. The CDR3 DNA sequence: TGTGCCATCAGTGATCCCGGGACTAGCAATGAGCAGTTCTTC.